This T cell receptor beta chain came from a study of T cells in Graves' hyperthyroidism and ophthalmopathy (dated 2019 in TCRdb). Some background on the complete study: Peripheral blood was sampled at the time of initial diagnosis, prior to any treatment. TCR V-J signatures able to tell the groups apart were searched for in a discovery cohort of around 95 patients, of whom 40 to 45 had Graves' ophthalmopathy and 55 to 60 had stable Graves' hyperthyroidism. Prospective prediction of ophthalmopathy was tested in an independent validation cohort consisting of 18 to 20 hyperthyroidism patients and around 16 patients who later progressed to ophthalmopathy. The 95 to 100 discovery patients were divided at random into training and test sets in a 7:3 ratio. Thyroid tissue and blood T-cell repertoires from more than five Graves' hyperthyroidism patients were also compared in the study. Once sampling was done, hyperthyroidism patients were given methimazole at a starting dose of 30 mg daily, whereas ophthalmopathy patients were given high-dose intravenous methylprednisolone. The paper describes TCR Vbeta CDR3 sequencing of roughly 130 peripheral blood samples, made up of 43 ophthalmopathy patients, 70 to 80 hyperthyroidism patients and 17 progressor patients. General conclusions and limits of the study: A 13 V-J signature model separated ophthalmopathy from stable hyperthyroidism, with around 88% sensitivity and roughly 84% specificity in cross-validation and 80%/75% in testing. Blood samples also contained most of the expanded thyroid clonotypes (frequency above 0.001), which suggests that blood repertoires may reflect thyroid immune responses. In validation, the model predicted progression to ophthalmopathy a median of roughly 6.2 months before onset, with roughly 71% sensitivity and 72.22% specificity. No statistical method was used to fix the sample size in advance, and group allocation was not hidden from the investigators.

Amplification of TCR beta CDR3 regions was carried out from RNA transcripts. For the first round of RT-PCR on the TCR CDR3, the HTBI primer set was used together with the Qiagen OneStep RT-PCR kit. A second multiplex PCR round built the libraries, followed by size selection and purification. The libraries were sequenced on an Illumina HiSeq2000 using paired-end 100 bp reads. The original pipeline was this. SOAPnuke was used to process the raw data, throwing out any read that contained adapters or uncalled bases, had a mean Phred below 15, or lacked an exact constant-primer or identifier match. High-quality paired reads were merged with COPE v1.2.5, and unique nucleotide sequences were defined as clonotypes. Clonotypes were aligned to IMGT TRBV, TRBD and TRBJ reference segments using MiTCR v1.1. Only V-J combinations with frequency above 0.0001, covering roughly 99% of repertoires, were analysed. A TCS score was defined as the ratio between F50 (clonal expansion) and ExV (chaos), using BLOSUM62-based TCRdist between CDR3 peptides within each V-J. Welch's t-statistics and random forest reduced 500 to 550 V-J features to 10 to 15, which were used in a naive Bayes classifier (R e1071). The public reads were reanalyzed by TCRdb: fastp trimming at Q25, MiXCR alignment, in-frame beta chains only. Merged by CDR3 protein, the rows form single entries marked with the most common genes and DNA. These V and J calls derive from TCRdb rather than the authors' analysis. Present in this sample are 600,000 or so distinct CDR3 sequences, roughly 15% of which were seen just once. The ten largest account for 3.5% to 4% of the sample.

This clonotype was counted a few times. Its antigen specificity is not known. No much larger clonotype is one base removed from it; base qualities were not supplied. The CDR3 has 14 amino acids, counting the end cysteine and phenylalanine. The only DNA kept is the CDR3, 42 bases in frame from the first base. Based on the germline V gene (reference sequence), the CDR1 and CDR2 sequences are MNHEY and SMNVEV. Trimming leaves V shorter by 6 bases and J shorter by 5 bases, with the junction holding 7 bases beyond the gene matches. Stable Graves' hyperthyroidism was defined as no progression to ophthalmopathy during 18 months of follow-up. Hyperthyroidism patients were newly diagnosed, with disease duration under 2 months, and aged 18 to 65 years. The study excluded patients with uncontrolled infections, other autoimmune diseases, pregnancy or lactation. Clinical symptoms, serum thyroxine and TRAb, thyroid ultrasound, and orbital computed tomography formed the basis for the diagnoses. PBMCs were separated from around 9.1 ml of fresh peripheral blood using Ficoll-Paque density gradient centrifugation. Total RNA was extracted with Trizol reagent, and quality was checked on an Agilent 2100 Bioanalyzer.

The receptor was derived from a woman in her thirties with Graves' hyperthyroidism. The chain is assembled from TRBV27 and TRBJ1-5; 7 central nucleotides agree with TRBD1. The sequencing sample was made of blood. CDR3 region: CASRGGTAYQPQHF. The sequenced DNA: TGTGCCAGCAGGGGAGGGACAGCGTATCAGCCCCAGCATTTT.